What follows is one TCR beta chain and its context. The target antigen is unknown. CDR3 size: 14 residues. Losses at the gene ends were 7 bases for V and 4 bases for J; bases not matched to a gene: 4. The germline CDR1 and CDR2 sequences are SNHLY and FYNNEI. The data derive from a study of cytomegalovirus exposure and HLA in healthy donors. Study-level results: What a later analysis reportedly showed was that an Asian-associated ancestry cluster had fewer N-insertions than the approximately 700-donor mean.

Primers: 60 Vbeta forward and 13 Jbeta reverse. Method: immunoSEQ multiplex PCR; TCRdb's copy keeps in-frame clones and lacks some. The sample has roughly 30,000 clones. The clonotype was recovered from a female donor in good health and CMV-seronegative. V is TRBV2 and J is TRBJ1-6; 7 bases line up with TRBD1. The sample consisted of PBMCs. Here the CDR3 DNA reads TGTGCCAGCAACCCGGACAGGTATAATTCACCCCTCCACTTT. Translation: CASNPDRYNSPLHF.